This T cell receptor beta chain was identified in a study of cytomegalovirus exposure and HLA in healthy donors. About the study: From HLA-typed donors, an early data release held 70 million to 100 million unique TCRs. Study findings and constraints: When analyzed later, the rates of TCR association showed variation by HLA locus, with DRB1 the most and HLA-C the fewest.

This donor had no CMV serostatus on record. CDR1 and CDR2 from the germline V gene are SEHNR and FQNEAQ (reference sequence). Trimming removed 5 bases from V and 5 bases from J, with 17 bases in between. This CDR3 is built from 15 residues. Comment on this clone: Its antigen is unknown.

The PCR was carried out with 60 Vbeta primers and 13 Jbeta primers. TCRdb's copy holds only in-frame clones and misses some; the assay was immunoSEQ multiplex PCR. The sample lists 180,000 or so clones, under 80% occurring once. This clonotype was obtained from a human donor in good health. Sample: PBMCs. The chain recombines TRBV7-9 with TRBJ2-3; TRBD2 is a possible D gene (6 bases). CDR3 in DNA: TGTGCCAGCAGCCTTGGGACTCCCCGGTTAGATACGCAGTATTTT. This gives the protein CASSLGTPRLDTQYF.